The entry below gives a single TCR beta chain sequence along with its context. The entry originates in a study of shared clonotypes between healthy human individuals. Measured with immunoSEQ multiplex PCR; TCRdb has only the in-frame clones, and not every one. The sample lists over 2,000,000 clones, just under 95% seen once, with about 1.6% in the top ten. Germline assignment: CDR1 SGHAT and CDR2 FQNNGV. The CDR3 runs 14 residues. The V end lost 4 bases, the J end lost 0 bases, and 10 bases lay between the germline ends. CD45RO-negative cells were positively selected for CCR7, leaving out terminally differentiated effector memory CD45RA+ cells.

The clonotype originates from a man aged 18-30 years in good health. Some clones in this sample may be carry-over from other donors' samples. What was sequenced was naive CD8+ T cells from PBMCs. The V gene is TRBV11-2, the J gene TRBJ2-7; D is possibly TRBD1 or TRBD2 (5 bases each). CDR3 region: CASSWDADSYEQYF. DNA for the CDR3: TGTGCCAGCAGCTGGGACGCCGACTCCTACGAGCAGTACTTC.